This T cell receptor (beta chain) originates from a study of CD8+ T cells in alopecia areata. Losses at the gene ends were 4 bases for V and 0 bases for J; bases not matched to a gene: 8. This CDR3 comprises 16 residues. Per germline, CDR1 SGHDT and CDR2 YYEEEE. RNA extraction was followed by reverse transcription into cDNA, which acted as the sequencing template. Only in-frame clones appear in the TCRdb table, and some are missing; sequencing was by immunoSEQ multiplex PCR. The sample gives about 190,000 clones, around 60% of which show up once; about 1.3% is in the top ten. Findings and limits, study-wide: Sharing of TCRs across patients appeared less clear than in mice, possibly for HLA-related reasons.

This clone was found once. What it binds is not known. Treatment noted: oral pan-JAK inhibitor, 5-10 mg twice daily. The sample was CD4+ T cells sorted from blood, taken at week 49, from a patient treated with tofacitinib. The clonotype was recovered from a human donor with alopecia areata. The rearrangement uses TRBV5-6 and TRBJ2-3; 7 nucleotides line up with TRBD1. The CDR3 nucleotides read TGTGCCAGCAGCCCTTATCACAGGGGAAGCACAGATACGCAGTATTTT. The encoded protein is CASSPYHRGSTDTQYF.